This TCR beta chain was sequenced for a study of cytomegalovirus exposure and HLA in healthy donors. TCRdb's copy holds only in-frame clones and misses some; the assay was immunoSEQ multiplex PCR. The table lists roughly 120,000 clones, around 88% of them singletons. Sequencing input: PBMCs. The TCR originated in a man between 18 and 35 years old in good health and CMV-seronegative.

The CDR3 region is CASSQTGLNTEAFF. CDR3 in DNA: TGTGCCAGCAGCCAGACAGGGTTGAACACTGAAGCTTTCTTT. The J gene is TRBJ1-1, the V gene TRBV6-6; 7 bases are shared with TRBD1. J was trimmed by 0 bases and V by 6 bases; bases with no gene match: 4. The CDR3 runs to 14 residues. Germline loops: CDR1 MNHNY, CDR2 SVGAGI (reference sequence).